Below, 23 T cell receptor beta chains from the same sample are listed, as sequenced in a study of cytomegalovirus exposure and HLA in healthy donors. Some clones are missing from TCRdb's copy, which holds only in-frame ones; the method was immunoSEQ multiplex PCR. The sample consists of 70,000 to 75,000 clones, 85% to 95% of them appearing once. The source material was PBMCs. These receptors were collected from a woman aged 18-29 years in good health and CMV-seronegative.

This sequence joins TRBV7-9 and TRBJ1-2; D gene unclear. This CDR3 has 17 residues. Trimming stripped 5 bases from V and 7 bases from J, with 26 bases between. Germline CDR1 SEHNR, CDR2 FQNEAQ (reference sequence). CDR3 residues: CASSPPFGGRESSGYTF. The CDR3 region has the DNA TGTGCCAGCAGCCCCCCCTTTGGAGGGAGGGAGTCGAGTGGCTACACCTTC.

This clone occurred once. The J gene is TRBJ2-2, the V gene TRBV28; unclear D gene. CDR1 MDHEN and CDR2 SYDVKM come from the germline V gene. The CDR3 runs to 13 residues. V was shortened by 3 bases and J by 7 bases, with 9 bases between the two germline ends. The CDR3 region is CASSFLVYGELFF. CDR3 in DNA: TGTGCCAGCAGTTTTCTGGTCTACGGGGAGCTGTTTTTT. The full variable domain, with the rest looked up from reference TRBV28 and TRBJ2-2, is DVKVTQSSRYLVKRTGEKVFLECVQDMDHENMFWYRQDPGLGLRLIYFSYDVKMKEKGDIPEGYSVSREKKERFSLILESASTNQTSMYLCASSFLVYGELFFGEGSRLTVL.

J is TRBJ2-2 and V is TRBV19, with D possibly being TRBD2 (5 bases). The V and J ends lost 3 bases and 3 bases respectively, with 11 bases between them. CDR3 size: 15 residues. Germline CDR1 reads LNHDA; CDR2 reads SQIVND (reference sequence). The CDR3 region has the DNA TGTGCCAGTAGTATTCGCAGCGGACACACCGGGGAGCTGTTTTTT. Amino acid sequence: CASSIRSGHTGELFF.

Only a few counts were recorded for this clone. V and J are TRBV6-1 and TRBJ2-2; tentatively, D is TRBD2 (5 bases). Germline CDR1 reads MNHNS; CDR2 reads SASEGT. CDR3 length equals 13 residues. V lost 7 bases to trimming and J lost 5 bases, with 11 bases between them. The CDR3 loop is CASTRTATGELFF. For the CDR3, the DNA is TGTGCCAGCACTCGGACTGCGACCGGGGAGCTGTTTTTT.

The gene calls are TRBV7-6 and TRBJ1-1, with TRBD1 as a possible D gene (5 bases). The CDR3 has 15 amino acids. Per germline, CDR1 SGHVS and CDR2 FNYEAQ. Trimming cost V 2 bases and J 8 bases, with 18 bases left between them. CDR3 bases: TGTGCCAGCAGCTTATCATCTGGGGCCCACCAAGAAGCTTTCTTT. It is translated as CASSLSSGAHQEAFF.

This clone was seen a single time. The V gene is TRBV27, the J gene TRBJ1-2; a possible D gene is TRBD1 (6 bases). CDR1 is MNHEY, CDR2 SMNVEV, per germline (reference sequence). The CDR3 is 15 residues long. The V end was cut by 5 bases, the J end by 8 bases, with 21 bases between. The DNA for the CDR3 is TGTGCCAGCAGTCAAACAAACGGGGACATTCGGGGCTACACCTTC. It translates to CASSQTNGDIRGYTF.

The CDR3 sequence: CASSSQGGQSSYNSPLHF. In DNA, the CDR3 is TGCGCCAGCAGCTCGCAGGGGGGACAGAGCTCCTATAATTCACCCCTCCACTTT. The J gene is TRBJ1-6, the V gene TRBV5-1, with TRBD1 identical over 7 bases. J gave up 0 bases and V 3 bases, and 9 bases lay outside the gene matches. The CDR3 sequence is 18 residues long. CDR1 and CDR2 from the germline V gene are SGHRS and YFSETQ. The full variable domain, with the rest looked up from reference TRBV5-1 and TRBJ1-6, is KAGVTQTPRYLIKTRGQQVTLSCSPISGHRSVSWYQQTPGQGLQFLFEYFSETQRNKGNFPGRFSGRQFSNSRSEMNVSTLELGDSALYLCASSSQGGQSSYNSPLHFGNGTRLTVT.

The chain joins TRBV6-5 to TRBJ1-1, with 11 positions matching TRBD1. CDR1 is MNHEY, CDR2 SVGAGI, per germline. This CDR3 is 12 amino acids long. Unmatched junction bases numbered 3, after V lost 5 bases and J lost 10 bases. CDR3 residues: CASSGDRGVAFF. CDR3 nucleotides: TGTGCCAGCAGTGGGGACAGGGGGGTAGCTTTCTTT.

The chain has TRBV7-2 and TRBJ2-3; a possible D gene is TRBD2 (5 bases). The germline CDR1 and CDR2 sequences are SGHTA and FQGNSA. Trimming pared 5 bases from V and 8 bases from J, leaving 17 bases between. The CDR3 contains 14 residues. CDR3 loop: CASSRSDWAGTQYF. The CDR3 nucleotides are TGTGCCAGCAGCCGTTCCGACTGGGCGGGTACGCAGTATTTT.

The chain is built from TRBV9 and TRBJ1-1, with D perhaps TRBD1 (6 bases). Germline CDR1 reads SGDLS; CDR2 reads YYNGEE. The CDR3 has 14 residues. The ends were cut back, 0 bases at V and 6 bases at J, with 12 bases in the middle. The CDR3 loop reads CASSVAGGGSEAFF. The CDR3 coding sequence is TGTGCCAGCAGCGTAGCGGGGGGCGGATCTGAAGCTTTCTTT.

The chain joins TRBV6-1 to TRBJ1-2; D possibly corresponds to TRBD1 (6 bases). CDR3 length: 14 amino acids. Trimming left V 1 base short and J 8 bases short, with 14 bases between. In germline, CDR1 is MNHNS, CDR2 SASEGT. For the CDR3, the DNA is TGTGCCAGCAGTGAAGGAGCCCGGGGGGGCGGCTACACCTTC. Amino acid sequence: CASSEGARGGGYTF.

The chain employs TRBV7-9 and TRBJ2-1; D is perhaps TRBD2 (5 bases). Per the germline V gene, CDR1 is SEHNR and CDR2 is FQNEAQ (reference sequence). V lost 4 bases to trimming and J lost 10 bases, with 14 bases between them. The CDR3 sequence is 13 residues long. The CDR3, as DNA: TGTGCCAGCAGCTCACCGTTGGCGGGCGAGCAGTTCTTC. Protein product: CASSSPLAGEQFF.

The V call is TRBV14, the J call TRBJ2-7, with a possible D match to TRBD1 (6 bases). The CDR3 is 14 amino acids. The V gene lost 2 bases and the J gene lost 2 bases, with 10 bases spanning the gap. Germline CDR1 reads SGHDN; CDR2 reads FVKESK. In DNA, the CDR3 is TGTGCCAGCAGCCAACCAGGGGAAGCCTACGAGCAGTACTTC. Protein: CASSQPGEAYEQYF.

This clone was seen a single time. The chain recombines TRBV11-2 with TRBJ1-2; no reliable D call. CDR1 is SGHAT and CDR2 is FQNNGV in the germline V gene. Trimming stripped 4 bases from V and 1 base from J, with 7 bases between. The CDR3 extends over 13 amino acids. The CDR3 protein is CASSSDGNYGYTF. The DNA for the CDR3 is TGTGCCAGCAGCTCAGACGGTAACTATGGCTACACCTTC.

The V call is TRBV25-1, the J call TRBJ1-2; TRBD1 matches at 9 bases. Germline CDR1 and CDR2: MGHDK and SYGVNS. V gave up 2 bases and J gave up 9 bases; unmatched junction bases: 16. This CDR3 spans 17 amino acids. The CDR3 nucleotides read TGTGCCAGCAGTGAACCGTACAGGGGGCGTGCTCCTATGAGCTACACCTTC. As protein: CASSEPYRGRAPMSYTF.

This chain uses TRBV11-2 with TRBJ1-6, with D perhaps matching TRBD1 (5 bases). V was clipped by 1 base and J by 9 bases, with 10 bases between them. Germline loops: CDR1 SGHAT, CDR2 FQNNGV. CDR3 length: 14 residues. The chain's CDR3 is CASSLGPGGSPLHF. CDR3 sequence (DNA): TGTGCCAGCAGCTTAGGGCCGGGGGGTTCACCCCTCCACTTT.

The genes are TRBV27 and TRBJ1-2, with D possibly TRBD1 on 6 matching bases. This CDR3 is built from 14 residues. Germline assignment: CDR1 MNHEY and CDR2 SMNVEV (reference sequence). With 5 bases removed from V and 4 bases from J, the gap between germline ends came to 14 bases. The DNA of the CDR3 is TGTGCCAGCAGTGCAGGGGCCCCGGGCTATGGCTACACCTTC. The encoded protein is CASSAGAPGYGYTF.

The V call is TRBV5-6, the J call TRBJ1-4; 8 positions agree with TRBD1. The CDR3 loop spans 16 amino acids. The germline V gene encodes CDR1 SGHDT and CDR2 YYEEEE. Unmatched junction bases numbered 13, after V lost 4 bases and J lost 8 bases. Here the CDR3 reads CASSQGLGQGLEKLFF. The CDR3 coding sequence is TGTGCCAGCAGCCAGGGGCTCGGACAGGGATTGGAAAAACTGTTTTTT. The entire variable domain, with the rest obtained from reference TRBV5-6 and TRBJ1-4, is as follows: DAGVTQSPTHLIKTRGQQVTLRCSPKSGHDTVSWYQQALGQGPQFIFQYYEEEERQRGNFPDRFSGHQFPNYSSELNVNALLLGDSALYLCASSQGLGQGLEKLFFGSGTQLSVL.

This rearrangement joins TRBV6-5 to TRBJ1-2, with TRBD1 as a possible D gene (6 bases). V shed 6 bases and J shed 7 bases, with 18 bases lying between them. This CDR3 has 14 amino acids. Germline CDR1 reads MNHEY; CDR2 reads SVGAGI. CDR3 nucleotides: TGTGCCAGCAGCTCTACAGGGATACGTATTGGCTACACCTTC. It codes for CASSSTGIRIGYTF.

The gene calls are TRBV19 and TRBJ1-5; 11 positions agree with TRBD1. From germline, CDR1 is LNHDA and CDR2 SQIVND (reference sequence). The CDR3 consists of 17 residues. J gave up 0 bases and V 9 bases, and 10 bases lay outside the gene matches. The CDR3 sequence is CASAGTGGLYSNQPQHF. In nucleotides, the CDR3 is TGTGCCAGCGCCGGGACAGGGGGACTATATAGCAATCAGCCCCAGCATTTT.

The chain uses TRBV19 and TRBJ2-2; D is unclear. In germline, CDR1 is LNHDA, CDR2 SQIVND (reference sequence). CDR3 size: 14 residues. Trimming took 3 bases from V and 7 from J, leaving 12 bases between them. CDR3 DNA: TGTGCCAGTAGTATTAGAGGCAGAAGCGGGGAGCTGTTTTTT. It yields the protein CASSIRGRSGELFF.

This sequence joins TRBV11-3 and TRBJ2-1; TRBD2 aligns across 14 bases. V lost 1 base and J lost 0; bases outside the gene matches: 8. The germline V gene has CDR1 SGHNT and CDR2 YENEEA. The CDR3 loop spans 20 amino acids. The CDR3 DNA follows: TGTGCCAGCAGCTTAGGAAGGACTAGCGGGAGGACGAGCTCCTACAATGAGCAGTTCTTC. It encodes CASSLGRTSGRTSSYNEQFF.

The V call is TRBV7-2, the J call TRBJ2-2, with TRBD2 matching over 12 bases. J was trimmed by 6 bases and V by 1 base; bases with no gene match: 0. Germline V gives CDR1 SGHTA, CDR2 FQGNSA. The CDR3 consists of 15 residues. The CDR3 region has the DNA TGTGCCAGCAGCTTAGGACTAGCGGGGGCCGGGGAGCTGTTTTTT. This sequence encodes CASSLGLAGAGELFF. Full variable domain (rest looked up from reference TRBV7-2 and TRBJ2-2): GAGVSQSPSNKVTEKGKDVELRCDPISGHTALYWYRQSLGQGLEFLIYFQGNSAPDKSGLPSDRFSAERTGGSVSTLTIQRTQQEDSAVYLCASSLGLAGAGELFFGEGSRLTVL.